This entry concerns a single T cell receptor beta chain. Its antigen is unknown. Base quality data are lacking; no much larger clone is found one base away. This entry belongs to a study of OX40 agonist ivuxolimab in advanced cancers. Some background on the complete study: Ivuxolimab was an agonistic, fully human IgG2 monoclonal antibody directed against OX40 (CD134), a costimulatory receptor. Prior anti-PD-1, anti-PD-L1 or anti-CTLA-4 therapy was permitted, and approximately 40% of dose-escalation patients had received checkpoint inhibitors. Of the roughly 51 patients in dose escalation, some 19 had hepatocellular carcinoma, about 15 had melanoma, 9 had renal cell carcinoma and 9 had head and neck cancer. Partial responses were achieved by three dose-escalation patients, of whom one had hepatocellular carcinoma and two had cutaneous melanoma. Intravenous ivuxolimab was administered to patients every 2 weeks at six dose levels: 0.01, 0.1, 0.3, 1.5, 3 and 10 mg/kg. In the dose-escalation cohort, over 65% of patients were male, and the mean age was roughly 60 years, with a range of 23 to 79. The purpose of peripheral TCRbeta sequencing was to test whether ivuxolimab changed TCR sequence diversity and led to clonal T-cell expansion. The monotherapy dose-escalation portion (N of about 50 patients) of the phase I ivuxolimab trial is reported in the paper. The investigation overall reported the following: Low levels of normalized T-cell clonal expansion were also seen in some nonresponding patients. In the 0.1-3.0 mg/kg groups, partial responders had among the lowest normalized peripheral clonal expansion, particularly in CD8+ T cells. The antigen specificity of the peripheral T cells that underwent clonal expansion was not determined. After ivuxolimab, CD8+ T cells had more expanded clones than CD4+ T cells on average. At doses from 0.1 to 3.0 mg/kg, clonal expansion was seen in both CD4+ and CD8+ blood T cells between baseline and week 6.

The trial excluded patients who had a history of autoimmune disease or who were on systemic immunosuppression. Peripheral blood for TCR sequencing was drawn from every dose cohort at baseline, at cycle 4 day 1 and at cycle 7 day 1. The samples were taken from a phase I, first-in-human, multicenter, open-label dose-escalation trial of ivuxolimab. Adults with locally advanced or metastatic head and neck squamous cell, hepatocellular, melanoma or renal cell carcinoma were enrolled in the trial. Before TCR sequencing, CD4+ T cells and CD8+ T cells from peripheral blood were sorted into separate populations. Genomic DNA was isolated from the sorted cells so that the TCRbeta CDR3 region could be sequenced. The immunoSEQ Assay was used for sequencing of TCRbeta CDR3 regions. TCRdb took over this immuneACCESS table, retaining in-frame rearrangements with V and J assigned. Such tables are incomplete; in checked studies, under half of the missing clones stem from an unresolved V gene, and the remainder is unexplained. The sample data list approximately 23,000 clones, and 65% to 90% of these were observed just once. Of the sample, around 25% is held by the ten largest clones.

V trim: 0 bases; J trim: 6 bases; unmatched bases: 0. Per the germline V gene (reference sequence), MNHNY is the CDR1 and SVGAGI is the CDR2. Inclusive of the bounding cysteine and phenylalanine, the CDR3 is 13 residues long. CDR3 DNA is the only sequence kept; it has 39 bases, read in frame from the first base. The source material was CD4+ or CD8+ T cells sorted from blood, sampled in a trial of the OX40 agonist ivuxolimab. The rearranged chain carries TRBV6-6 and TRBJ1-2, with 8 bases in between that match TRBD1. This receptor was taken from an adult with an advanced solid tumor such as melanoma, head and neck, liver or kidney cancer. CDR3 sequence: CASSYSTGDGYTF. The sequence in DNA is TGTGCCAGCAGTTACTCGACAGGGGATGGCTACACCTTC.